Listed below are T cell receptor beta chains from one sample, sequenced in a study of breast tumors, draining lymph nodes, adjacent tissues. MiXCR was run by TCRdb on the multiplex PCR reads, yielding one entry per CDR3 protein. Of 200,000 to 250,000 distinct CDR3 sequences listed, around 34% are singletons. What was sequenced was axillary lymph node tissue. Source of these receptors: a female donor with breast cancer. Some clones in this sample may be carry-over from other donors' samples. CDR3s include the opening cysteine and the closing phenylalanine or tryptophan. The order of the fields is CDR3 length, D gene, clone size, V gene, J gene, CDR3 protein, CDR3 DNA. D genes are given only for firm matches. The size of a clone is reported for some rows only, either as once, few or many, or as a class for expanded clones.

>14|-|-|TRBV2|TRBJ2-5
CASSEAPLQETQYF
TGTGCCAGCAGCGAGGCACCACTCCAGGAGACCCAGTACTTC
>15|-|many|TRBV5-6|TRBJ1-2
CASSLVRGSWDGYTF
TGTGCCAGCAGCTTGGTCAGGGGAAGTTGGGATGGCTACACCTTC
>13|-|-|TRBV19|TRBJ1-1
CASSPRPNSEAFF
TGTGCCAGTAGTCCAAGACCGAACAGTGAAGCTTTCTTT
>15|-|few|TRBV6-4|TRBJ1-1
CASSDSIRGGTEAFF
TGTGCCAGCAGTGACTCGATAAGGGGTGGCACTGAAGCTTTCTTT
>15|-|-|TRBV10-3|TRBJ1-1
CAISESRYMNTEAFF
TGTGCCATCAGTGAGTCGCGGTACATGAACACTGAAGCTTTCTTT
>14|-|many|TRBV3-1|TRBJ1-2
CASSSLQGSYGYTF
TGTGCCAGCAGCAGCCTTCAGGGATCGTATGGCTACACCTTC
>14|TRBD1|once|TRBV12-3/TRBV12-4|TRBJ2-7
CASSLGGTGYEQYF
TGTGCCAGCAGTCTCGGAGGGACAGGCTACGAGCAGTACTTC
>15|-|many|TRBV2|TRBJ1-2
CASSEVLGSNYGYTF
TGTGCCAGCAGTGAAGTATTGGGGTCGAACTATGGCTACACCTTC
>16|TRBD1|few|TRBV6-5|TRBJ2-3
CASSYARGRGTDTQYF
TGTGCCAGCAGTTACGCGAGGGGGCGAGGCACAGATACGCAGTATTTT
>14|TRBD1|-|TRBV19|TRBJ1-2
CASTDMTGAEGYTF
TGTGCCAGTACCGACATGACAGGGGCGGAGGGCTACACCTTC
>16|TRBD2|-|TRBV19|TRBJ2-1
CASSYLGLAGEYEQFF
TGTGCCAGTAGTTATTTGGGACTAGCGGGAGAATATGAGCAGTTCTTC
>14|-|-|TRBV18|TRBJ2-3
CASSPLPSTDTQYF
TGTGCCAGCTCACCGTTGCCGAGCACAGATACGCAGTATTTT
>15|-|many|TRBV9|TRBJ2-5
CASSVAWATTETQYF
TGTGCCAGCAGCGTGGCGTGGGCGACGACAGAGACCCAGTACTTC
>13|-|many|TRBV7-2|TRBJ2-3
CASSLGQADTQYF
TGTGCCAGCAGCTTAGGCCAAGCCGATACGCAGTATTTT
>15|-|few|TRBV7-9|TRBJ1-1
CASQQGVVTVHEAFF
TGTGCCAGCCAACAGGGTGTTGTAACTGTCCATGAAGCTTTCTTT
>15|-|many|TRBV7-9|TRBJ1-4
CASSLARAANEKLFF
TGTGCCAGCAGCTTAGCGAGGGCGGCTAATGAAAAACTGTTTTTT
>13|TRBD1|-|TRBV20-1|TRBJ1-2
CSAGDSVGGDYTF
TGCAGTGCTGGGGACAGCGTCGGTGGGGACTACACCTTC
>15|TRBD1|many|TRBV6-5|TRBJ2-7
CATRPPGQGFYEQYF
TGTGCCACCCGACCTCCGGGACAGGGGTTTTACGAGCAGTACTTC
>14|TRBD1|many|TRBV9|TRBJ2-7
CASSEGTGDYEQYF
TGTGCCAGCAGCGAGGGGACAGGAGACTACGAGCAGTACTTC
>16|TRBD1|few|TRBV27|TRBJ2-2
CASSKTGGPVTGELFF
TGTGCCAGCAGTAAGACAGGGGGGCCCGTCACCGGGGAGCTGTTTTTT
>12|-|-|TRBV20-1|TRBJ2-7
CSGTGVSYEQCF
TGCAGTGGCACGGGAGTCTCCTACGAGCAGTGCTTC
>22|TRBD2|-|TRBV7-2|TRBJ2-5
CASSLYHTAGLAGGRLGETQYF
TGTGCCAGCAGCCTATATCACACGGCGGGACTAGCGGGGGGTAGGTTAGGAGAGACCCAGTACTTC
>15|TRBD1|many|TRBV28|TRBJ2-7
CASSSWTGAADEQYF
TGTGCCAGCAGTTCTTGGACAGGGGCTGCGGACGAGCAGTACTTC
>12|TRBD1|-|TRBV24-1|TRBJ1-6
CATQGNNSPLHF
TGTGCCACACAGGGGAATAATTCACCCCTCCACTTT
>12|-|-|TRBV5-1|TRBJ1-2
CASCRGEAGNTF
TGCGCCAGCTGCAGGGGAGAAGCTGGAAACACCTTC
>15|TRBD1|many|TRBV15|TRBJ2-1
CATSGVGQGKNEQFF
TGTGCCACCAGCGGGGTGGGACAGGGTAAGAATGAGCAGTTCTTC
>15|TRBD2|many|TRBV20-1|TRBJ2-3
CSAEEGAGAADTQYF
TGCAGTGCGGAGGAAGGAGCGGGAGCCGCAGATACGCAGTATTTT
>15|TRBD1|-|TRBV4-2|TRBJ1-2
CASSQDLTGDYGYTF
TGTGCCAGCAGCCAAGATTTAACAGGGGACTATGGCTACACCTTC
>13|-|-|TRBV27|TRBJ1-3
CAIGEGFGNTIYF
TGTGCCATTGGGGAGGGGTTTGGAAACACCATATATTTT
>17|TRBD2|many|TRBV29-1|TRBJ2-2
CSVEGRLAGGPTGELFF
TGCAGCGTTGAAGGTCGACTAGCGGGGGGTCCCACCGGGGAGCTGTTTTTT
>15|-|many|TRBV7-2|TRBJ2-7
CASSLGTARGYEQYF
TGTGCCAGCAGCTTAGGTACGGCTAGGGGCTACGAGCAGTACTTC
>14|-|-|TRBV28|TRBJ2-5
CASRPPGVQETQYF
TGTGCCAGCAGACCCCCAGGGGTCCAAGAGACCCAGTACTTC
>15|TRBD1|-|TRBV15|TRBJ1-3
CATSSRQGSGNTIYF
TGTGCCACCAGCAGCAGACAGGGGTCCGGAAACACCATATATTTT
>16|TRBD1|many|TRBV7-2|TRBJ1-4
CASSPTGTGFNEKLFF
TGTGCCAGCAGCCCAACCGGGACAGGGTTTAATGAAAAACTGTTTTTT
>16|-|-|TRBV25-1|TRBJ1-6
CASSRRGADENFPLPF
TGTGCCAGCTCCCGGCGTGGGGCGGATGAAAATTTCCCCCTCCCCTTT
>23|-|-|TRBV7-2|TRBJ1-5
CASSYRTSGPIAAGDRRSQPQHF
TGTGCCAGCAGCTATCGGACTAGCGGTCCGATAGCTGCTGGAGACAGGAGAAGTCAGCCCCAGCATTTT
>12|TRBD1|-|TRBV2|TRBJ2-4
CAKPTGKNIQYF
TGTGCCAAGCCGACAGGGAAAAACATTCAGTACTTC
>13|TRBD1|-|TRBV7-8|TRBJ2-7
CASSRTGGFEQYF
TGTGCCAGCAGCCGGACAGGGGGTTTCGAGCAGTACTTC
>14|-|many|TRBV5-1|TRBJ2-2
CASSLATNTGELFF
TGCGCCAGCAGCTTGGCAACGAACACCGGGGAGCTGTTTTTT
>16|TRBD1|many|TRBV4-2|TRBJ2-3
CASSPGTGAHTDTQYF
TGTGCCAGCAGCCCCGGGACAGGGGCCCACACAGATACGCAGTATTTT
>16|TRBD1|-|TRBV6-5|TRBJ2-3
CASSGTGESSYNEQYF
TGTGCCAGCAGCGGGACAGGGGAAAGCTCCTACAATGAGCAGTATTTT
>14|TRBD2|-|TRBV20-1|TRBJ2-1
CSARPGLAGAAQFF
TGCAGTGCTAGGCCAGGACTAGCGGGAGCTGCGCAGTTCTTC
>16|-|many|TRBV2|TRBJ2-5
CASSGNPDGRKETQYF
TGTGCCAGCAGCGGCAATCCGGACGGAAGAAAAGAGACCCAGTACTTC
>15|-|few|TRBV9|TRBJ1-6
CASSVGEGANSPPHF
-
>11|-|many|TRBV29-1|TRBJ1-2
CSVGFGQVNTF
TGCAGCGTTGGGTTCGGGCAGGTAAACACCTTC
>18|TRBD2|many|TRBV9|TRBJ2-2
CASSVANPSGSSTGELFF
TGTGCCAGCAGCGTAGCTAACCCGAGCGGGAGCTCGACCGGGGAGCTGTTTTTT
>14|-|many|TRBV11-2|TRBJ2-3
CASSLKGGLDTQYF
TGTGCCAGCAGCTTGAAGGGAGGATTAGATACGCAGTATTTT
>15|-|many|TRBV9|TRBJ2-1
CASSTRGEGGNEQFF
TGTGCCAGCAGCACCCGAGGGGAAGGGGGTAATGAGCAGTTCTTC
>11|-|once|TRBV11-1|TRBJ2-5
CASSPGTTQYF
TGTGCCAGCAGCCCCGGGACGACCCAGTACTTC
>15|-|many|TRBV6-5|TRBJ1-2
CASSTFATGDGSYTF
TGTGCCAGCAGTACCTTCGCAACCGGGGACGGGAGCTACACCTTC
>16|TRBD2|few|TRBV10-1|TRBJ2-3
CASSETSGGSPGTQYF
TGCGCCAGCAGTGAGACTAGCGGGGGGAGCCCGGGGACGCAGTATTTT
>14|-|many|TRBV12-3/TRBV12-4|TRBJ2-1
CASSRPEQLDEQFF
TGTGCCAGCAGCCGGCCGGAACAGTTGGATGAGCAGTTCTTC